These T cell receptor beta chains were read from a single sample in a study of follicular helper T cells after annual influenza vaccination. Only in-frame clones appear in the TCRdb table, and some are missing; sequencing was by immunoSEQ multiplex PCR. Of 12,000 or so clones listed, 80% are singletons. The sequencing used CXCR5+ CD38- circulating T follicular helper cells from blood, collected on the day of influenza vaccination. Receptors were obtained from an adult who received the influenza vaccine. Both conserved end residues are part of each CDR3. The D gene is left open where the match is weak. Not every row has a clone size; where given, it reads once, few, many or a size class.

j_call: TRBJ1-2
cdr3_length: 13
d_call: TRBD1
clone_size: .
v_call: TRBV5-5
cdr3_nt: TGTGCCAGCAGCTCGCTCCCCGGGACAGGGGGCGCATTC
cdr3_aa: CASSSLPGTGGAF

j_call: TRBJ2-7
cdr3_length: 13
d_call: .
clone_size: few
v_call: TRBV5-1
cdr3_nt: TGCGCCAGCAGCTACGGACAGGAGGGCGAGCAGTACTTC
cdr3_aa: CASSYGQEGEQYF

j_call: TRBJ1-4
cdr3_length: 12
d_call: .
clone_size: .
v_call: TRBV2
cdr3_nt: TGTGCCAGCCGGGCCCGTAATGAAAAACTGTTTTTT
cdr3_aa: CASRARNEKLFF

j_call: TRBJ2-3
cdr3_length: 15
d_call: .
clone_size: .
v_call: TRBV7-2
cdr3_nt: TGTGCCAGCAGCTTAGATTATGGGAGCCCAGATACGCAGTATTTT
cdr3_aa: CASSLDYGSPDTQYF

j_call: TRBJ2-2
cdr3_length: 16
d_call: TRBD1
clone_size: once
v_call: TRBV30
cdr3_nt: TGTGCCTGGAAAAAAGACAGGACAGGGGACACCGGGGAGCTGTTTTTT
cdr3_aa: CAWKKDRTGDTGELFF

j_call: TRBJ2-3
cdr3_length: 13
d_call: .
clone_size: .
v_call: TRBV7-2
cdr3_nt: TGTGCCAGCAGCCCCTGGTGGGAAGATACGCAGTATTTT
cdr3_aa: CASSPWWEDTQYF

j_call: TRBJ2-3
cdr3_length: 15
d_call: TRBD2
clone_size: once
v_call: TRBV28
cdr3_nt: TGTGCCAGCTCCGAACGGGGGGGGCGCTTAGATACGCAGTATTTT
cdr3_aa: CASSERGGRLDTQYF

j_call: TRBJ2-3
cdr3_length: 15
d_call: TRBD2
clone_size: .
v_call: TRBV7-9
cdr3_nt: TGTGCCAGCAGCCCATTCGGGGGGGCAACAGATACGCAGTATTTT
cdr3_aa: CASSPFGGATDTQYF

j_call: TRBJ1-4
cdr3_length: 13
d_call: .
clone_size: .
v_call: TRBV30
cdr3_nt: TGTGCCTGGGAATGGGGGGGAGATGAAAAACTGTTTTTT
cdr3_aa: CAWEWGGDEKLFF

j_call: TRBJ1-2
cdr3_length: 17
d_call: .
clone_size: .
v_call: TRBV7-9
cdr3_nt: TGTGCCAGCAGCTCCCATCTTGGGGGGGCCGGCAGCGCGGGCTACACCTTC
cdr3_aa: CASSSHLGGAGSAGYTF

j_call: TRBJ2-3
cdr3_length: 16
d_call: .
clone_size: .
v_call: TRBV18
cdr3_nt: TGTGCCAGCTCACCACGTCCACAGGGATTTACAGATACGCAGTATTTT
cdr3_aa: CASSPRPQGFTDTQYF

j_call: TRBJ2-5
cdr3_length: 17
d_call: TRBD2
clone_size: .
v_call: TRBV7-2
cdr3_nt: TGTGCCAGCAGCCCGGGGGGCGGACTAGCGGGCAAAGAGACCCAGTACTTC
cdr3_aa: CASSPGGGLAGKETQYF

j_call: TRBJ2-7
cdr3_length: 12
d_call: .
clone_size: few
v_call: TRBV18
cdr3_nt: TGTGCCAGCTCAAGGCCAGGGTACGAGCAGTACTTC
cdr3_aa: CASSRPGYEQYF

j_call: TRBJ1-1
cdr3_length: 15
d_call: TRBD1
clone_size: .
v_call: TRBV5-6
cdr3_nt: TGTGCCAGCAGCTTGGATACCGGGACAGCCACTGAAGCTTTCTTT
cdr3_aa: CASSLDTGTATEAFF

j_call: TRBJ2-7
cdr3_length: 13
d_call: TRBD1
clone_size: .
v_call: TRBV11-2
cdr3_nt: TGTGCCAGCAGCCCCAATACAGGGGGCGAGCAGTACTTC
cdr3_aa: CASSPNTGGEQYF

j_call: TRBJ2-7
cdr3_length: 14
d_call: .
clone_size: once
v_call: TRBV5-1
cdr3_nt: TGCGCCAGCAGCTTCTCTCGGGACGCCTACGAGCAGTACTTC
cdr3_aa: CASSFSRDAYEQYF

j_call: TRBJ2-1
cdr3_length: 15
d_call: TRBD2
clone_size: .
v_call: TRBV28
cdr3_nt: TGTGCCAGCACCCTATGGGCCACTAGCGGTGAGGAGCAGTTCTTC
cdr3_aa: CASTLWATSGEEQFF

j_call: TRBJ2-2
cdr3_length: 15
d_call: .
clone_size: .
v_call: TRBV5-5
cdr3_nt: TGTGCCAGCAGCTTCAGCGTAGGTGGGGCCGGGGAGCTGTTTTTT
cdr3_aa: CASSFSVGGAGELFF

j_call: TRBJ1-6
cdr3_length: 17
d_call: .
clone_size: .
v_call: TRBV4-1
cdr3_nt: TGCGCCAGCAGCCAAGAAGGGGGTAGCGGGTATAATTCACCCCTCCACTTT
cdr3_aa: CASSQEGGSGYNSPLHF

j_call: TRBJ2-5
cdr3_length: 14
d_call: .
clone_size: .
v_call: TRBV19
cdr3_nt: TGTGCCAGTAGTACGTCTAGAACTAGGAAGACCCAGTACTTC
cdr3_aa: CASSTSRTRKTQYF

j_call: TRBJ2-2
cdr3_length: 15
d_call: .
clone_size: .
v_call: TRBV6-1
cdr3_nt: TGTGCCAGCAGTATGGGACAACCGAACACCGGGGAGCTGTTTTTT
cdr3_aa: CASSMGQPNTGELFF

j_call: TRBJ2-5
cdr3_length: 14
d_call: .
clone_size: once
v_call: TRBV5-6
cdr3_nt: TGTGCCAGCAGCCACTTGTACGGATCAGAGACCCAGTACTTC
cdr3_aa: CASSHLYGSETQYF

j_call: TRBJ1-1
cdr3_length: 13
d_call: TRBD1
clone_size: once
v_call: TRBV28
cdr3_nt: TGTGCCAGCAGTCCTACAGGGGTGCTCGAAGCTTTCTTT
cdr3_aa: CASSPTGVLEAFF

j_call: TRBJ1-2
cdr3_length: 14
d_call: .
clone_size: .
v_call: TRBV7-7
cdr3_nt: TGTGCCAGCAGCTTAGGGGCCACTAACTATGGCTACACCTTC
cdr3_aa: CASSLGATNYGYTF

j_call: TRBJ1-2
cdr3_length: 16
d_call: TRBD1
clone_size: .
v_call: TRBV29-1
cdr3_nt: TGCAGCGTCACCCAAGGGACAGGGCCGTCGAATTATGGCTACACCTTC
cdr3_aa: CSVTQGTGPSNYGYTF

j_call: TRBJ1-2
cdr3_length: 14
d_call: .
clone_size: few
v_call: TRBV25-1
cdr3_nt: TGTGCCAGCAGCCAAGCATCGGGAGACTATGGCTACACCTTC
cdr3_aa: CASSQASGDYGYTF

j_call: TRBJ1-4
cdr3_length: 13
d_call: TRBD1
clone_size: .
v_call: TRBV30
cdr3_nt: TGTGCCTCCCAGGGACAGGCAAATGAAAAACTGTTTTTT
cdr3_aa: CASQGQANEKLFF

j_call: TRBJ2-7
cdr3_length: 12
d_call: TRBD2
clone_size: .
v_call: TRBV6-1
cdr3_nt: TGTGCCAGCTTTGCGGGAGCCTACGAGCAGTACTTC
cdr3_aa: CASFAGAYEQYF

j_call: TRBJ2-7
cdr3_length: 14
d_call: TRBD1
clone_size: .
v_call: TRBV13
cdr3_nt: TGTGCCAGCAGCCGGGGACAGGGGGCGCTTGTGCAGTACTTC
cdr3_aa: CASSRGQGALVQYF

j_call: TRBJ1-1
cdr3_length: 17
d_call: .
clone_size: .
v_call: TRBV28
cdr3_nt: TGTGCCAGCATCCCCAGTATAGGTAGGGGAGAGAACACTGAAGCTTTCTTT
cdr3_aa: CASIPSIGRGENTEAFF

j_call: TRBJ2-6
cdr3_length: 15
d_call: .
clone_size: .
v_call: TRBV9
cdr3_nt: TGTGCCAGCAGCCCCCGCTCGCCTGGGGCCAACGTCCTGACTTTC
cdr3_aa: CASSPRSPGANVLTF

j_call: TRBJ1-5
cdr3_length: 16
d_call: TRBD1
clone_size: .
v_call: TRBV6-6
cdr3_nt: TGTGCCAGCACCGTAATCGGGACAGGGGCCAATCAGCCCCAGCATTTT
cdr3_aa: CASTVIGTGANQPQHF

j_call: TRBJ1-4
cdr3_length: 16
d_call: .
clone_size: .
v_call: TRBV12-2
cdr3_nt: TGTGCAAGTCGCTCCAACCGGGACAGGGTTTATGAAAAACTGTTTTTT
cdr3_aa: CASRSNRDRVYEKLFF

j_call: TRBJ2-1
cdr3_length: 11
d_call: .
clone_size: .
v_call: TRBV5-1
cdr3_nt: TGCGCCAGCAGCTTGGATTTTGAGCAGTTCTTC
cdr3_aa: CASSLDFEQFF

j_call: TRBJ1-4
cdr3_length: 16
d_call: .
clone_size: .
v_call: TRBV18
cdr3_nt: TGTGCCAGCTCTCCCTCCGTGACGACCTTAAATGAAAAACTGTTTTTT
cdr3_aa: CASSPSVTTLNEKLFF

j_call: TRBJ1-3
cdr3_length: 14
d_call: .
clone_size: .
v_call: TRBV6-5
cdr3_nt: TGTGCCAGCAGCTGGGAGATGGGTGGAAACACCATATATTTT
cdr3_aa: CASSWEMGGNTIYF

j_call: TRBJ1-3
cdr3_length: 13
d_call: .
clone_size: .
v_call: TRBV7-2
cdr3_nt: TGTGCCAGCAGCTTAGTGGAGGGAAACACCATATATTTT
cdr3_aa: CASSLVEGNTIYF

j_call: TRBJ2-1
cdr3_length: 19
d_call: TRBD2
clone_size: .
v_call: TRBV5-1
cdr3_nt: TGCGCCAGCAGCTCCCAAGGAACAGGACTAGCGGGGAGTTACAATGAGCAGTTCTTC
cdr3_aa: CASSSQGTGLAGSYNEQFF

j_call: TRBJ2-1
cdr3_length: 12
d_call: .
clone_size: .
v_call: TRBV30
cdr3_nt: TGTGCCTGGAGTAGGATTTACAATGAGCAGTTCTTC
cdr3_aa: CAWSRIYNEQFF

j_call: TRBJ2-1
cdr3_length: 17
d_call: TRBD2
clone_size: .
v_call: TRBV15
cdr3_nt: TGTGCCACCAGCAGAGGACCAGCGGGGGGCCCGGACAATGAGCAGTTCTTC
cdr3_aa: CATSRGPAGGPDNEQFF

j_call: TRBJ1-3
cdr3_length: 15
d_call: TRBD1
clone_size: .
v_call: TRBV4-1
cdr3_nt: TGCGCCAGCAGCTTACAGGGGGCTGACGGAAACACCATATATTTT
cdr3_aa: CASSLQGADGNTIYF

j_call: TRBJ2-7
cdr3_length: 14
d_call: TRBD2
clone_size: .
v_call: TRBV11-2
cdr3_nt: TGTGCCAGCAGCTTGATTAGCGGGGGATACGAGCAGTACTTC
cdr3_aa: CASSLISGGYEQYF

j_call: TRBJ1-1
cdr3_length: 17
d_call: .
clone_size: .
v_call: TRBV28
cdr3_nt: TGTGCCAGCAGTGTCGACAGATACCTCCCCATGAACACTGAAGCTTTCTTT
cdr3_aa: CASSVDRYLPMNTEAFF

j_call: TRBJ1-6
cdr3_length: 15
d_call: .
clone_size: .
v_call: TRBV28
cdr3_nt: TGTGCCAGCAGGAACCGAGGGGCGGATAATTCACCCCTCCACTTT
cdr3_aa: CASRNRGADNSPLHF

j_call: TRBJ1-2
cdr3_length: 11
d_call: TRBD1
clone_size: .
v_call: TRBV20-1
cdr3_nt: TGCAGTGCTAGGACAGGGTATGGCTACACCTTC
cdr3_aa: CSARTGYGYTF

j_call: TRBJ1-4
cdr3_length: 17
d_call: TRBD1
clone_size: .
v_call: TRBV4-2
cdr3_nt: TGTGCCAGCAGCCAAGATTTCGCGGGACAGGGGGCGGAAAAACTGTTTTTT
cdr3_aa: CASSQDFAGQGAEKLFF

j_call: TRBJ2-7
cdr3_length: 12
d_call: .
clone_size: .
v_call: TRBV30
cdr3_nt: TGTGCCTGGAGTATCGGGGTCTACGAGCAGTACTTC
cdr3_aa: CAWSIGVYEQYF

j_call: TRBJ2-2
cdr3_length: 16
d_call: TRBD1
clone_size: .
v_call: TRBV5-1
cdr3_nt: TGCGCCAGCAGCTCCACAGGGGCCCCGAACACCGGGGAGCTGTTTTTT
cdr3_aa: CASSSTGAPNTGELFF